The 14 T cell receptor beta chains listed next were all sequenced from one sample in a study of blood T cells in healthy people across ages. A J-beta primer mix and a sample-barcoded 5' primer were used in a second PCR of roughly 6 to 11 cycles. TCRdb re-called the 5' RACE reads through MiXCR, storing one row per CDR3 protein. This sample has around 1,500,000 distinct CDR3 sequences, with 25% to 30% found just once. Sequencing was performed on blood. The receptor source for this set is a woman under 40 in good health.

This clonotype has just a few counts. The CDR3 DNA follows: TGTGCCAGCAGCTTAACAGGGCCGGGAGTAGATACGCAGTATTTT. This translates into CASSLTGPGVDTQYF. J is TRBJ2-3 and V is TRBV7-2; D may match TRBD1 or TRBD2 (6 bases each). Trimming took off 2 bases at V and 5 bases at J, with 14 bases between the two ends. The V gene's germline CDR1 is SGHTA and CDR2 FQGNSA. The CDR3 sequence is 15 residues long.

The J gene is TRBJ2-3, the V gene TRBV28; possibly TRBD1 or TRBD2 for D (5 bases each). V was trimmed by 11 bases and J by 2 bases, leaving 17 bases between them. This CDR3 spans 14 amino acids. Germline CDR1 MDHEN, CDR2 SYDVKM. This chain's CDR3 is CAAGRGQDTDTQYF. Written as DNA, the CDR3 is TGTGCCGCGGGTAGGGGCCAAGACACAGATACGCAGTATTTT.

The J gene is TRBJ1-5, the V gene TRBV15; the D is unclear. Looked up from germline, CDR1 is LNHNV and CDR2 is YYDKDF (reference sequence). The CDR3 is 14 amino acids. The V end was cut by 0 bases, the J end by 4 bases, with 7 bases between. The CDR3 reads CATSRDVGNQPQHF. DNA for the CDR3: TGTGCCACCAGCAGAGATGTGGGGAATCAGCCCCAGCATTTT.

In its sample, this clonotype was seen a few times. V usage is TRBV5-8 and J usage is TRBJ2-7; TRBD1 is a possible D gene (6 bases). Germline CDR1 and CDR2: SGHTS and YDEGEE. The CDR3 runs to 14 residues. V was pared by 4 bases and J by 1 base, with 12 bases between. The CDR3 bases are TGTGCCAGCAGCCGCCGGGACACTTCCTACGAGCAGTACTTC. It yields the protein CASSRRDTSYEQYF. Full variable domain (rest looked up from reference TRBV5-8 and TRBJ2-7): EAGVTQSPTHLIKTRGQQATLRCSPISGHTSVYWYQQALGLGLQFLLWYDEGEERNRGNFPPRFSGRQFPNYSSELNVNALELEDSALYLCASSRRDTSYEQYFGPGTRLTVT.

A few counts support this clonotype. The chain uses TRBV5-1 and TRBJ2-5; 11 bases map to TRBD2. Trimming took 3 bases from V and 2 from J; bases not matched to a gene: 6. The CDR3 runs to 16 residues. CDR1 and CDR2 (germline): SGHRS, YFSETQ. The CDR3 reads CASSSRSGGAQETQYF. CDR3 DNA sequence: TGCGCCAGCAGCTCCCGTAGCGGGGGGGCACAAGAGACCCAGTACTTC.

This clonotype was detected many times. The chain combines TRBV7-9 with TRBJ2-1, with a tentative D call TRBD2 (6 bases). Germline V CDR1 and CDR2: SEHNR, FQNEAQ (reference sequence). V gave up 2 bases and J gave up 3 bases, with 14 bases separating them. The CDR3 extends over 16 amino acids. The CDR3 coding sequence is TGTGCCAGCAGCTTAACGGACTACTCCATCTACAATGAGCAGTTCTTC. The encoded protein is CASSLTDYSIYNEQFF.

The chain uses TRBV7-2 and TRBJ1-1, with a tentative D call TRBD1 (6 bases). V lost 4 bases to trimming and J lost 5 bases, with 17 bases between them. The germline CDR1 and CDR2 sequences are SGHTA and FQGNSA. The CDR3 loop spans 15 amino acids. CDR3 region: CASSSRRGAGTEAFF. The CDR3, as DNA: TGTGCCAGCAGCTCACGCCGGGGGGCCGGGACTGAAGCTTTCTTT.

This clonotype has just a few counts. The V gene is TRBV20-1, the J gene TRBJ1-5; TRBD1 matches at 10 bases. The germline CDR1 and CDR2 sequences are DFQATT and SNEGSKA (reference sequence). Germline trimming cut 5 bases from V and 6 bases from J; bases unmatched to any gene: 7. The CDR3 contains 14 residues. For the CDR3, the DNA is TGCAGTGCTCCGGGACAGGGGTTGGCTCAGCCCCAGCATTTT. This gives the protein CSAPGQGLAQPQHF.

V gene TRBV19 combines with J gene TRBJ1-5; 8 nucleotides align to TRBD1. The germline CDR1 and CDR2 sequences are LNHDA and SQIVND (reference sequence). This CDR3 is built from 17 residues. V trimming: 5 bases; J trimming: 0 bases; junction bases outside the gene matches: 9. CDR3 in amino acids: CASSGPGQEHSNQPQHF. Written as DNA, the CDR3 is TGTGCCAGTAGTGGTCCGGGACAGGAACATAGCAATCAGCCCCAGCATTTT.

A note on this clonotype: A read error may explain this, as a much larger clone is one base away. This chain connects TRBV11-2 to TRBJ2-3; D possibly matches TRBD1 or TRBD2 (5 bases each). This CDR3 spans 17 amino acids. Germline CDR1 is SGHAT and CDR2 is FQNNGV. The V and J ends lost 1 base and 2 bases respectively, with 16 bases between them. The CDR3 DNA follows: TGTGCCAGCAGCTTAGTGGTAGTGGGGGATTACACAGATACGCAGTATTTT. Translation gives CASSLVVVGDYTDTQYF.

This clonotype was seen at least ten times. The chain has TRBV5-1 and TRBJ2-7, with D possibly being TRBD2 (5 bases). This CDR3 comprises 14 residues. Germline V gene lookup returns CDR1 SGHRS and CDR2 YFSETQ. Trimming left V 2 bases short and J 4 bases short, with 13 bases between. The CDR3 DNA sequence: TGCGCCAGCAGCTTCGCACGGGGATTTTACGAGCAGTACTTC. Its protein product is CASSFARGFYEQYF.

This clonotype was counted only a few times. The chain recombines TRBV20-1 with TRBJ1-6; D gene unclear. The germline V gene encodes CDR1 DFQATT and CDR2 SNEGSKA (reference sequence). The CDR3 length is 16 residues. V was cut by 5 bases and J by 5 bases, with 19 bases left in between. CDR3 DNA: TGCAGTGCTCCGCAGGACGCCCGGAGTAATAATTCACCCCTCCACTTT. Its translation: CSAPQDARSNNSPLHF.

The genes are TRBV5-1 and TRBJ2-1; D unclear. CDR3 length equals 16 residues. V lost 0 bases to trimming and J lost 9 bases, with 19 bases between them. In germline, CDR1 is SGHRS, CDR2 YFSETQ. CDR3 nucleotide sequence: TGCGCCAGCAGCTTGGCCAATTCGCTTAAGGCCGGTGAGCAGTTCTTC. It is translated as CASSLANSLKAGEQFF.

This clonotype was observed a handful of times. The CDR3 loop reads CASSPKGLSGGSDEQYF. CDR3 DNA: TGTGCCAGCAGCCCGAAGGGTCTGAGCGGGGGTTCCGACGAGCAGTACTTC. The chain uses TRBV13 and TRBJ2-7; 8 nucleotides align to TRBD2. V was clipped by 5 bases and J by 5 bases; unmatched bases: 17. This CDR3 is 17 amino acids long. In germline, CDR1 is PRHDT, CDR2 FYEKMQ (reference sequence).